The source of this T cell receptor (beta chain) is a study of T cells in Graves' hyperthyroidism and ophthalmopathy. Findings and limits, study-wide: Ophthalmopathy and stable hyperthyroidism were separated by a 13 V-J model. Most clonotypes expanded in the thyroid (above 0.001) were also present in blood. Ophthalmopathy was model-predicted a median about 6.9 months pre-onset.

Authors of the study amplified TCR beta CDR3 regions from RNA transcripts. The primer set for the first-round RT-PCR of the TCR CDR3 was HTBI. TCRdb used MiXCR to reprocess the multiplex PCR reads, holding one entry per CDR3 protein. The table includes hundreds of thousands of distinct CDR3 sequences, approximately 40% detected once. CDR1 is SGDLS and CDR2 is YYNGEE in the germline V gene. The CDR3 sequence is 13 residues long. With 4 bases removed from V and 5 bases from J, the gap between germline ends came to 10 bases. In this sample, this clonotype turned up a few times. As yet, its antigen is unknown.

This TCR was recovered from a man younger than 35 with Graves' hyperthyroidism. The material sequenced was blood. The rearrangement joins TRBV9 to TRBJ1-5, with a possible D match to TRBD1 (5 bases). The CDR3 reads CASSQGFDQPQHF. The CDR3 bases are TGTGCCAGCAGCCAGGGTTTCGATCAGCCCCAGCATTTT.